This passage covers 20 T cell receptor beta chains from one sample sequenced in a study of blood T cell repertoires in COVID-19. Sequencing was performed with immunoSEQ multiplex PCR; in TCRdb, only in-frame clones are kept and a portion is missing. Here the sample spans approximately 61,000 clones, roughly three quarters being singletons. Sequencing input: peripheral blood. Receptors were obtained from a human donor in a cohort sampled during active COVID-19.

V is TRBV5-1 and J is TRBJ2-7, with 8 nucleotides matching TRBD1. Trimming cost V 0 bases and J 3 bases; bases outside gene matches: 8. The CDR3 consists of 16 residues. The germline V gene encodes CDR1 SGHRS and CDR2 YFSETQ. CDR3 sequence: CASSLALGQVGYEQYF. The CDR3 region has the DNA TGCGCCAGCAGCTTGGCCCTGGGACAGGTTGGCTACGAGCAGTACTTC.

V gene TRBV4-2 combines with J gene TRBJ1-2; tentatively, D is TRBD1 (6 bases). This CDR3 region has 16 residues. Trimming left V 0 bases short and J 2 bases short, with 13 bases between. The V gene's germline CDR1 is LGHNA and CDR2 YNFKEQ. DNA of the CDR3: TGTGCCAGCAGCCAAGAGGGCGGCGGGGGCAACTATGGCTACACCTTC. This translates into CASSQEGGGGNYGYTF.

This clone was observed a few times. The CDR3 coding sequence is TGTGCCAGCAGCCTATATAGACCGGGACTTCAAGAGCAGTTCTTC. Its translation is CASSLYRPGLQEQFF. This chain uses TRBV6-2 or TRBV6-3 with TRBJ2-1; tentative D call: TRBD2 (6 bases). CDR1 is MNHEY and CDR2 is SVGEGT in the germline V gene. This CDR3 is built from 15 residues. Trimming shortened V by 6 bases and J by 10 bases, and 22 bases separated the two germline ends.

The genes are TRBV10-2 and TRBJ2-5, with TRBD1 matching over 8 bases. The CDR3 extends over 13 amino acids. Per germline, CDR1 WSHSY and CDR2 SAAADI. Trimming cost V 3 bases and J 13 bases; bases outside gene matches: 10. CDR3 residues: CASSEWEVGTGYF. DNA of the CDR3: TGCGCCAGCAGTGAATGGGAGGTCGGGACAGGGTACTTC.

This clone was seen repeatedly, ten times or more. The V gene is TRBV25-1, the J gene TRBJ2-7, with a tentative D call TRBD2 (6 bases). This CDR3 has 14 amino acids. With 2 bases removed from V and 0 bases from J, the gap between germline ends came to 8 bases. Germline CDR1 and CDR2: MGHDK and SYGVNS. CDR3: CASSEGGSSYEQYF. CDR3 sequence (DNA): TGTGCCAGCAGTGAAGGGGGGAGCTCCTACGAGCAGTACTTC.

This chain uses TRBV9 with TRBJ2-2, with no clear D. The germline V gene has CDR1 SGDLS and CDR2 YYNGEE. The CDR3 has 13 residues. Deletions cut 0 bases from V and 6 bases from J, with 6 bases between. Here the CDR3 DNA reads TGTGCCAGCAGCGTAGCGGTTTCCGGGGAGCTGTTTTTT. Protein sequence: CASSVAVSGELFF. The full variable domain, with the rest looked up from reference TRBV9 and TRBJ2-2, is DSGVTQTPKHLITATGQRVTLRCSPRSGDLSVYWYQQSLDQGLQFLIQYYNGEERAKGNILERFSAQQFPDLHSELNLSSLELGDSALYFCASSVAVSGELFFGEGSRLTVL.

V is TRBV6-5 and J is TRBJ1-2, with D tentatively TRBD1 (6 bases). This CDR3 is 15 amino acids long. The germline V gene encodes CDR1 MNHEY and CDR2 SVGAGI. Trimming took 4 bases from V and 3 from J, leaving 15 bases between them. The CDR3 region is CASSSLRTVYYGYTF. The CDR3 DNA is TGTGCCAGCAGTTCCCTCAGGACAGTGTACTATGGCTACACCTTC.

CDR3 nucleotides: TGTGCCAGCAGCTTACTGGCCCGGGGACTAGCGCTTAACAATGAGCAGTTCTTC. Its translation is CASSLLARGLALNNEQFF. The rearrangement uses TRBV11-2 and TRBJ2-1, with 10 positions matching TRBD2. The CDR3 consists of 18 residues. Germline V gene sequence: CDR1 SGHAT, CDR2 FQNNGV. V gave up 2 bases and J gave up 5 bases; unmatched junction bases: 12.

The gene calls are TRBV5-1 and TRBJ1-5; 8 bases line up with TRBD1. CDR3 size: 15 residues. V lost 4 bases and J lost 7; bases outside the gene matches: 10. CDR1 is SGHRS, CDR2 YFSETQ, per germline. CDR3 DNA: TGCGCCAGCAGCCCGACAGGGGAGCCAGAACAGCCCCAGCATTTT. Amino acids: CASSPTGEPEQPQHF.

The J gene is TRBJ2-1, the V gene TRBV5-1, with 9 bases fitting TRBD1. Germline CDR1 SGHRS, CDR2 YFSETQ. Trimming took 2 bases from V and 8 from J; bases not matched to a gene: 5. The CDR3 consists of 14 residues. The CDR3, as DNA: TGCGCCAGCAGCTTATGGACAGGGGAGGATGAGCAGTTCTTC. Translating gives CASSLWTGEDEQFF.

The chain has TRBV3-1 (or the pseudogene TRBV3-2) and TRBJ2-2, with a weak D call TRBD1 (6 bases). V dropped 0 bases and J dropped 6 bases, with 17 bases sitting between them. The CDR3 has 17 amino acids. The germline gives CDR1 LGHDT, CDR2 YNNKEL (reference sequence). In DNA, the CDR3 is TGTGCCAGCAGCCAAGAACAGACAGGAAGAGGACCCGGGGAGCTGTTTTTT. This codes for CASSQEQTGRGPGELFF.

The V gene is TRBV4-1, the J gene TRBJ2-7; D is unresolved. The CDR3 has 16 amino acids. Germline CDR1 MGHRA, CDR2 YSYEKL. With 1 base removed from V and 0 bases from J, the gap between germline ends came to 13 bases. The CDR3 DNA sequence: TGCGCCAGCAGCCAAGGGGTGGCATCTAGCTCCTACGAGCAGTACTTC. Protein: CASSQGVASSSYEQYF.

The chain employs TRBV6-2 or TRBV6-3 and TRBJ1-1; D gene ambiguous. Germline V CDR1 and CDR2: MNHEY, SVGEGT. Trimming left V 2 bases short and J 2 bases short, with 9 bases between. This CDR3 is built from 14 residues. The CDR3 here is CASSYAERNTEAFF. The CDR3 DNA follows: TGTGCCAGCAGTTACGCTGAGCGTAACACTGAAGCTTTCTTT.

The table lists this clone with a few counts. The chain joins TRBV11-2 to TRBJ1-2; no reliable D call. Deletions cut 1 base from V and 8 bases from J, with 11 bases between. This CDR3 contains 13 residues. The V gene's germline CDR1 is SGHAT and CDR2 FQNNGV. This CDR3 reads CASSLVTREGYTF. The CDR3 DNA reads as TGTGCCAGCAGCTTAGTAACAAGGGAGGGCTACACCTTC.

The chain recombines TRBV12-3 or TRBV12-4 with TRBJ2-3; weak D call: TRBD2 (5 bases). Trimming left V 4 bases short and J 4 bases short, with 9 bases between. CDR3 length: 13 amino acids. DNA of the CDR3: TGTGCCAGCAGTTCGGGGAGCTCAGATACGCAGTATTTT. Its protein product is CASSSGSSDTQYF.

The chain joins TRBV5-6 to TRBJ2-7; the match to TRBD1 covers 8 bases. CDR3 size: 15 residues. With 6 bases clipped from V and 1 base from J, the junction kept 9 bases outside the gene matches. Germline assignment: CDR1 SGHDT and CDR2 YYEEEE. Here the CDR3 DNA reads TGTGCCAGCAAAGTTGGGGACAGGTTGTCCTACGAGCAGTACTTC. Protein product: CASKVGDRLSYEQYF.

V usage is TRBV6-5 and J usage is TRBJ1-4; no firm D call. There are 15 residues in the CDR3. V was trimmed by 0 bases and J by 8 bases, leaving 13 bases between them. Germline values: CDR1 MNHEY, CDR2 SVGAGI. CDR3 DNA: TGTGCCAGCAGTTACTCCCAGGCTTCGAGAGAAAAACTGTTTTTT. Its protein product is CASSYSQASREKLFF.

V gene TRBV3-1 (or the pseudogene TRBV3-2) combines with J gene TRBJ2-5, with unresolved D. CDR1 LGHDT and CDR2 YNNKEL come from the germline V gene (reference sequence). The CDR3 has 13 residues. The V end lost 2 bases, the J end lost 4 bases, and 8 bases lay between the germline ends. For the CDR3, the DNA is TGTGCCAGCAGCCAAAGTACGCGAGAGACCCAGTACTTC. Amino acid sequence: CASSQSTRETQYF.

This chain links TRBV19 with TRBJ2-3; possible D gene TRBD2, 5 bases. There are 14 residues in the CDR3. CDR1 and CDR2 (germline): LNHDA, SQIVND (reference sequence). V was pared by 5 bases and J by 2 bases, with 11 bases between. DNA for the CDR3: TGTGCCAGTAGTGAAGGACTTTACACAGATACGCAGTATTTT. It codes for CASSEGLYTDTQYF.

A word on this clone: The CDR3 end shows no conserved phenylalanine or tryptophan, and so a read error is likely. It is unclear where the CDR3 begins or ends on the DNA, so no DNA is shown, and the CDR3 is as TCRdb lists it. The V and J genes are TRBV20-1 and TRBJ2-3; TRBD1 was called by the table and not checked on the DNA. Per germline, CDR1 DFQATT and CDR2 SNEGSKA (reference sequence). The CDR3 length equals 11 residues, ends included. CDR3 sequence reads: CSARKGIVNAL.